The 25 T cell receptor beta chains listed next were all sequenced from one sample in a study of OX40 agonist ivuxolimab in advanced cancers. TCRdb keeps only in-frame clones here, not all; method: immunoSEQ multiplex PCR. The table has about 110,000 clones, 75% to 95% seen once. The specimen was CD4+ or CD8+ T cells sorted from blood, collected in a trial of the OX40 agonist ivuxolimab. The receptors shown here come from an adult with an advanced solid tumor such as melanoma, head and neck, liver or kidney cancer.

The V gene is TRBV4-2, the J gene TRBJ2-3, with D possibly being TRBD2 (5 bases). The CDR3 is 15 amino acids. Trimming took 1 base from V and 1 from J, leaving 9 bases between them. Germline CDR1 and CDR2: LGHNA and YNFKEQ. This CDR3 reads CASSQGNGGTDTQYF. The CDR3 DNA is TGTGCCAGCAGCCAAGGAAACGGGGGCACAGATACGCAGTATTTT.

This chain connects TRBV6-5 to TRBJ2-3, with D possibly TRBD2 on 5 matching bases. Germline V gene sequence: CDR1 MNHEY, CDR2 SVGAGI. The CDR3 is 15 residues long. Deletions cut 5 bases from V and 0 bases from J, with 12 bases between. Here the CDR3 DNA reads TGTGCCAGCAGTCCACCGAAGCGGAGCACAGATACGCAGTATTTT. This gives the protein CASSPPKRSTDTQYF.

This clone occurred a few times. J is TRBJ1-1 and V is TRBV13; TRBD1 might be the D (6 bases). Per germline, CDR1 PRHDT and CDR2 FYEKMQ (reference sequence). The V end was cut by 5 bases, the J end by 7 bases, with 14 bases between. CDR3 length: 13 residues. CDR3 in amino acids: CASSLDRQGEAFF. The CDR3 DNA reads as TGTGCCAGCAGCCTCGACAGGCAGGGTGAAGCTTTCTTT.

The table lists this clone with a count of one. The V gene is TRBV29-1, the J gene TRBJ1-1, with 8 bases lining up with TRBD1. V trimming: 3 bases; J trimming: 5 bases; junction bases outside the gene matches: 5. Germline V gene data show CDR1 as SQVTM and CDR2 as ANQGSEA. This CDR3 is built from 13 residues. CDR3 residues: CSVELQGGTEAFF. The DNA of the CDR3 is TGCAGCGTTGAGTTACAGGGGGGGACTGAAGCTTTCTTT.

V is TRBV19 and J is TRBJ2-7, with D perhaps being TRBD1 or TRBD2 (5 bases each). The CDR3 has 14 amino acids. CDR1 is LNHDA, CDR2 SQIVND, per germline (reference sequence). V lost 5 bases, J lost 3 bases, and 14 bases lay in between. CDR3 region: CASSSQGGYYEQYF. CDR3 nucleotides: TGTGCCAGTAGTTCCCAGGGCGGGTACTACGAGCAGTACTTC.

This chain joins TRBV6-8 and TRBJ2-2; 9 bases fit TRBD1. CDR3 length equals 14 residues. With V trimmed by 9 bases and J by 1 base, 3 bases remained unmatched. Looked up from germline, CDR1 is MNHGY and CDR2 is SAAAGT. CDR3 sequence (DNA): TGTGCCAGGGGGACAGGGAAGAACACCGGGGAGCTGTTTTTT. Protein: CARGTGKNTGELFF.

The rearrangement uses TRBV5-1 and TRBJ2-7; D ambiguous. Germline-derived CDR1 and CDR2 are SGHRS and YFSETQ. Deletions cut 0 bases from V and 0 bases from J, with 7 bases between. This CDR3 has 14 residues. CDR3 nucleotide sequence: TGCGCCAGCAGCTTGGTCCCCAGCTCCTACGAGCAGTACTTC. Protein product: CASSLVPSSYEQYF. The full variable domain, in which reference TRBV5-1 and TRBJ2-7 provide the parts outside the CDR3, is KAGVTQTPRYLIKTRGQQVTLSCSPISGHRSVSWYQQTPGQGLQFLFEYFSETQRNKGNFPGRFSGRQFSNSRSEMNVSTLELGDSALYLCASSLVPSSYEQYFGPGTRLTVT.

The gene calls are TRBV18 and TRBJ1-1; a possible D gene is TRBD1 (6 bases). The CDR3 loop spans 12 amino acids. V lost 5 bases and J lost 7, with 11 bases in between. Germline V gene lookup returns CDR1 KGHSH and CDR2 LQKENI. CDR3 DNA: TGTGCCAGCTCAGAAGTCAGGGGTGAAGCTTTCTTT. This codes for CASSEVRGEAFF.

The chain employs TRBV19 and TRBJ2-1, with D hard to call. This CDR3 comprises 15 residues. V lost 5 bases, J lost 3 bases, and 14 bases lay in between. Germline CDR1 LNHDA, CDR2 SQIVND (reference sequence). CDR3 DNA: TGTGCCAGTAGTGGTGGCTCACTCCACTACAATGAGCAGTTCTTC. Amino acid sequence: CASSGGSLHYNEQFF.

This chain joins TRBV11-3 and TRBJ2-3; no firm D call. The CDR3 has 13 amino acids. From germline, CDR1 is SGHNT and CDR2 YENEEA. Trimming removed 5 bases from V and 2 bases from J, with 8 bases in between. Here the CDR3 reads CASSRQDTDTQYF. The CDR3 region has the DNA TGTGCCAGCAGCCGACAAGACACAGATACGCAGTATTTT.

The CDR3: CASSLAGLANQPQHF. The CDR3 bases are TGTGCCAGCAGCTTGGCCGGGTTGGCGAATCAGCCCCAGCATTTT. The chain combines TRBV5-8 with TRBJ1-5; no reliable D call. The CDR3 consists of 15 residues. Germline V CDR1 and CDR2: SGHTS, YDEGEE. Between the trimmed V and J ends, which lost 0 bases and 4 bases, there was a span of 11 bases.

This chain connects TRBV29-1 to TRBJ2-1; D is perhaps TRBD1 (5 bases). Trimming took 8 bases from V and 5 from J, leaving 16 bases between them. Germline CDR1 reads SQVTM; CDR2 reads ANQGSEA. This CDR3 has 13 residues. This CDR3 is CSSAMQGDNEQFF. The DNA for the CDR3 is TGCAGCAGCGCAATGCAAGGGGACAATGAGCAGTTCTTC.

This chain joins TRBV18 and TRBJ1-6; tentatively, D is TRBD1 (5 bases). The CDR3 is 16 amino acids. From germline, CDR1 is KGHSH and CDR2 LQKENI. Trimming cost V 1 base and J 8 bases, with 15 bases left between them. CDR3 loop: CASSPQGTRSDSPLHF. CDR3 nucleotides: TGTGCCAGCTCACCACAGGGGACGAGGTCGGATTCACCCCTCCACTTT.

CDR3 sequence: CASSFFIGGENNEQYF. The DNA of the CDR3 is TGTGCCAGCAGCTTCTTTATAGGGGGCGAGAATAACGAGCAGTACTTC. This sequence joins TRBV7-9 and TRBJ2-7; 7 positions match TRBD1. The CDR3 totals 16 residues. Losses at the gene ends were 3 bases for V and 5 bases for J; bases not matched to a gene: 13. CDR1 and CDR2 from the germline V gene are SEHNR and FQNEAQ (reference sequence).

The gene calls are TRBV19 and TRBJ1-3; D unresolved. The CDR3 totals 14 residues. Between the trimmed V and J ends, which lost 4 bases and 0 bases, there was a span of 7 bases. Germline CDR1 and CDR2: LNHDA and SQIVND (reference sequence). CDR3 in DNA: TGTGCCAGTAGTAATGTCAACTCTGGAAACACCATATATTTT. Residues: CASSNVNSGNTIYF.

The gene calls are TRBV28 and TRBJ2-7, with D perhaps matching TRBD1 (5 bases). Per germline, CDR1 MDHEN and CDR2 SYDVKM. V gave up 8 bases and J gave up 4 bases, with 9 bases separating them. The CDR3 totals 11 residues. The CDR3 sequence is CASSDRYEQYF. The CDR3 DNA is TGTGCCAGCTCAGACAGATACGAGCAGTACTTC.

This clone appeared once. The gene calls are TRBV19 and TRBJ2-6; D remains unclear. The germline CDR1 and CDR2 sequences are LNHDA and SQIVND (reference sequence). CDR3 length equals 15 residues. The V and J ends lost 6 bases and 0 bases respectively, with 9 bases between them. CDR3 DNA sequence: TGTGCCAGTAGGGTATACGGCTCTGGGGCCAACGTCCTGACTTTC. It encodes CASRVYGSGANVLTF.

Here the CDR3 DNA reads TGTGCCAGCAGCTCATCCGACAGGGGGCAAAACACTGAAGCTTTCTTT. Translating it yields CASSSSDRGQNTEAFF. The V gene is TRBV7-9, the J gene TRBJ1-1, with 10 bases matching TRBD1. Germline-derived CDR1 and CDR2 are SEHNR and FQNEAQ (reference sequence). Germline trimming cut 4 bases from V and 2 bases from J; bases unmatched to any gene: 7. The CDR3 totals 16 residues.

The chain combines TRBV9 with TRBJ2-3; 11 bases are a match to TRBD2. With V trimmed by 3 bases and J by 2 bases, 5 bases remained unmatched. CDR3 length: 16 amino acids. The germline CDR1 and CDR2 sequences are SGDLS and YYNGEE. The CDR3 coding sequence is TGTGCCAGCAGCGACCGGACTAGCGGGTCCACAGATACGCAGTATTTT. Protein product: CASSDRTSGSTDTQYF. Together with reference TRBV9 and TRBJ2-3, the CDR3 gives the full variable domain: DSGVTQTPKHLITATGQRVTLRCSPRSGDLSVYWYQQSLDQGLQFLIQYYNGEERAKGNILERFSAQQFPDLHSELNLSSLELGDSALYFCASSDRTSGSTDTQYFGPGTRLTVL.

V usage is TRBV5-4 and J usage is TRBJ1-1; no clear D gene. CDR1 and CDR2 (germline): SGHNT, YYREEE (reference sequence). CDR3 size: 13 residues. V lost 2 bases and J lost 1, with 6 bases in between. The CDR3 bases are TGTGCCAGCAGCTTTGACACGAACACTGAAGCTTTCTTT. Amino acid sequence: CASSFDTNTEAFF.

The V and J genes are TRBV11-3 and TRBJ1-4; 7 bases match TRBD1. Germline CDR1 and CDR2: SGHNT and YENEEA. This CDR3 spans 13 amino acids. Trimming took 3 bases from V and 11 from J; bases not matched to a gene: 6. CDR3 protein: CASSLGQTEKLFF. As DNA, the CDR3 is TGTGCCAGCAGCTTGGGACAGACAGAGAAACTGTTTTTT. Combining the CDR3 with reference TRBV11-3 and TRBJ1-4 gives the whole variable domain EAGVVQSPRYKIIEKKQPVAFWCNPISGHNTLYWYLQNLGQGPELLIRYENEEAVDDSQLPKDRFSAERLKGVDSTLKIQPAELGDSAVYLCASSLGQTEKLFFGSGTQLSVL.

The chain combines TRBV5-1 with TRBJ1-2; TRBD1 matches at 9 bases. With 0 bases clipped from V and 4 bases from J, the junction kept 7 bases outside the gene matches. From germline, CDR1 is SGHRS and CDR2 YFSETQ. The CDR3 contains 16 residues. CDR3 sequence: CASSLEGTGSVYGYTF. The DNA for the CDR3 is TGCGCCAGCAGCTTGGAGGGGACAGGGTCAGTCTATGGCTACACCTTC.

J is TRBJ2-2 and V is TRBV7-3, with a tentative D call TRBD2 (6 bases). The length of the CDR3 is 15 residues. The germline gives CDR1 SGHTA, CDR2 FQGTGA. Deletions cut 4 bases from V and 5 bases from J, with 14 bases between. The CDR3 spells CASSSGTPNTGELFF. In DNA, the CDR3 is TGTGCCAGCAGCTCCGGGACTCCCAATACCGGGGAGCTGTTTTTT.

This chain uses TRBV30 with TRBJ2-1; 12 bases are shared with TRBD2. This CDR3 spans 15 amino acids. CDR1 and CDR2 from the germline V gene are GTSNPN and SVGIG (reference sequence). J was trimmed by 9 bases and V by 0 bases; bases with no gene match: 6. The CDR3 nucleotides read TGTGCCTGGAGTGTACGGACTAGCGGGGTAGGTGAGCAGTTCTTC. Translating gives CAWSVRTSGVGEQFF.

This clone came up once. V gene TRBV21-1 combines with J gene TRBJ2-1; the DNA was not used to check the table's D call, TRBD2. TRBV21-1 is flagged as a pseudogene. This CDR3 has 16 amino acids. In nucleotides, the CDR3 is TGTGCCAGCAGCAAAGAGCGGGGGCACTCCTACAATGAGCAGTTCTTC. Protein product: CASSKERGHSYNEQFF.